This TCR beta chain was identified during a study of cytomegalovirus exposure and HLA in healthy donors. Study observations and caveats: There were reportedly fewer N-insertions in an Asian-associated ancestry cluster than the roughly 670-donor mean, in a later analysis. Trimming of TCR beta V- and J-genes showed a link, identified in a later analysis, to a missense DCLRE1C variant.

V was shortened by 9 bases and J by 5 bases, with 13 bases between the two germline ends. This CDR3 comprises 12 residues. Germline V gene data show CDR1 as WSHSY and CDR2 as SAAADI. Primers: 60 Vbeta forward and 13 Jbeta reverse. Clones were sequenced by immunoSEQ multiplex PCR, and TCRdb holds only the in-frame ones, with some missing. This sample has 82,000 or so clones, with 9.5% to 13% found just once. This clone came up a few times. Its antigen remains unknown. This clonotype originated in a man in his sixties in good health and CMV-seropositive. The sample comprised PBMCs. The rearrangement links TRBV10-2 to TRBJ1-1; D may be TRBD1 (6 bases). CDR3 nucleotides: TGCGCCAGTCAGGGGATCGGAACTGAAGCTTTCTTT. This encodes CASQGIGTEAFF.